The 5 T cell receptor beta chains given below trace back to one sample, sequenced in a study of blood T cells in healthy people across ages. PCR was performed a second time for about 7 to 11 cycles using a sample-barcoded 5' primer and a J-beta primer mix. MiXCR was run by TCRdb on the 5' RACE reads, yielding one entry per CDR3 protein. This sample has 780,000 or so distinct CDR3 sequences, with 20% to 25% found just once. These records were also assigned to another study, of T cells of mothers and their children.

Material for sequencing was blood. Receptors originate from a boy aged 5-17 years in good health.

In this sample, this clonotype turned up a few times. The V gene is TRBV7-9, the J gene TRBJ1-3, with a tentative D call TRBD1 (5 bases). Per germline, CDR1 SEHNR and CDR2 FQNEAQ (reference sequence). CDR3 length equals 14 residues. Trimming cost V 7 bases and J 9 bases, with 19 bases left between them. The CDR3 sequence: CASTRGVVETTIYF. CDR3 nucleotide sequence: TGTGCCAGCACCCGGGGGGTAGTGGAAACCACCATATATTTT.

V usage is TRBV4-3 and J usage is TRBJ2-5, with D tentatively TRBD1 (5 bases). Germline assignment: CDR1 LGHNA and CDR2 YSLEER. This CDR3 is built from 14 residues. V gave up 1 base and J gave up 1 base, with 7 bases separating them. The DNA of the CDR3 is TGCGCCAGCAGCCAAGGACAGTTCCAAGAGACCCAGTACTTC. It is translated as CASSQGQFQETQYF.

This clonotype has more than one count but fewer than ten. The chain combines TRBV4-2 with TRBJ1-2; D remains ambiguous. Trimming stripped 0 bases from V and 4 bases from J, with 9 bases between. This CDR3 comprises 14 residues. From germline, CDR1 is LGHNA and CDR2 YNFKEQ. The CDR3 DNA is TGTGCCAGCAGCCAAGAGGGAGACCTCTATGGCTACACCTTC. This gives the protein CASSQEGDLYGYTF.

The chain is built from TRBV28 and TRBJ2-5; D is unclear. The J call could be wrong; TRBJ2-1 is a better fit for the DNA end. CDR1 MDHEN and CDR2 SYDVKM come from the germline V gene. The CDR3 is 14 amino acids. Here the CDR3 reads CASSLVSPVNEQFF. Written as DNA, the CDR3 is TGTGCCAGCAGCCTCGTGTCTCCCGTCAATGAGCAGTTCTTC.

The sample holds a few counts of this clonotype. V and J are TRBV12-3 or TRBV12-4 and TRBJ2-7, with 9 positions matching TRBD1. CDR3 length equals 14 residues. The J segment lost 5 bases and the V segment lost 4 bases, leaving 6 bases of the junction unmatched. The CDR3 DNA follows: TGTGCCAGCAGTTCCCGGGACAGGGCGGACGAGCAGTACTTC. Translating it yields CASSSRDRADEQYF.